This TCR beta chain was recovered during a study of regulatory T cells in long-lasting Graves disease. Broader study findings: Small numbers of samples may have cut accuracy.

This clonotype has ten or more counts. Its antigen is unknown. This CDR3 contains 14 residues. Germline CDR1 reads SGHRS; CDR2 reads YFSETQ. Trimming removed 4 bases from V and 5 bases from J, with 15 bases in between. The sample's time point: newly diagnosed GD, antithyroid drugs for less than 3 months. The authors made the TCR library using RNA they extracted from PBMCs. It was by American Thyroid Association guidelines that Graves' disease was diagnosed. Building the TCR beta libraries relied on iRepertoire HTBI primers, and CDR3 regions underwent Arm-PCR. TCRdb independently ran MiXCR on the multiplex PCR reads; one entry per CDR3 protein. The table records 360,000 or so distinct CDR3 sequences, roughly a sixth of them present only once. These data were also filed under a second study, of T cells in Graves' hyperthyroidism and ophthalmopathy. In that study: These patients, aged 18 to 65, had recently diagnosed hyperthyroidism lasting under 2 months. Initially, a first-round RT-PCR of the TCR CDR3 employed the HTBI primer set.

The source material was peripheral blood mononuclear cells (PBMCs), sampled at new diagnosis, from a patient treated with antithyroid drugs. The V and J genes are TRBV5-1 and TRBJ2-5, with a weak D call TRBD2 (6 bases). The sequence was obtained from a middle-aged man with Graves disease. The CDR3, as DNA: TGCGCCAGCAGCCATCCCGGGAGTGGTGAGACCCAGTACTTC. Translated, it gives CASSHPGSGETQYF.